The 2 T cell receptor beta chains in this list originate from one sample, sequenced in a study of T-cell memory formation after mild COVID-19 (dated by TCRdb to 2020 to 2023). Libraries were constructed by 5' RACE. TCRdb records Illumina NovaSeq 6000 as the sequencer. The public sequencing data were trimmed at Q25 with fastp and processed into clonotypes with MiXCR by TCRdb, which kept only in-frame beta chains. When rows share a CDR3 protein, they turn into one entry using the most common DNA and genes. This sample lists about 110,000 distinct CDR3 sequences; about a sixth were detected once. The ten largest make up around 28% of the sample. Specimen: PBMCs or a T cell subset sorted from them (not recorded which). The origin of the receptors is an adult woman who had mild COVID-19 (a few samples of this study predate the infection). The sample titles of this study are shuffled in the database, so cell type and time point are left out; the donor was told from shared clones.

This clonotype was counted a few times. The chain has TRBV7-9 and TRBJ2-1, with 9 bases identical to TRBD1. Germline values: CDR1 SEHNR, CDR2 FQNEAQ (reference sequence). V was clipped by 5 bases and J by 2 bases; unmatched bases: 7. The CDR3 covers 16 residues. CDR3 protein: CASSHGTGRAYNEQFF. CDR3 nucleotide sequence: TGTGCCAGCAGCCACGGGACAGGGAGGGCCTACAATGAGCAGTTCTTC.

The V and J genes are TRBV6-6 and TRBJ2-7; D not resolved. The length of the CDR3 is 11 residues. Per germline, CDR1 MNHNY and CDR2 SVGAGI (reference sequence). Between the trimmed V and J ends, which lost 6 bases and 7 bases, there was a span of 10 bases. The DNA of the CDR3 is TGTGCCAGCAGCCCTTCTGGGGAGCAGTACTTC. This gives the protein CASSPSGEQYF.